The clone carrying this T cell receptor beta chain has just one count. Original data processing: Reference gene primer amplification yielded estimated nucleated cell counts. TCRdb's table, derived via immunoSEQ multiplex PCR, lists solely in-frame clones and lacks some. From that table come the V and J calls and clone size; the DNA was used to work out D and trimming. Of about 93,000 clones listed, roughly 90% were seen once; the top ten hold 1.5%. The data originate from a study of blood T cell repertoires in COVID-19. Study as a whole: COVID-19 samples, acute and convalescent, were from the United States, Italy and Spain.

The CDR3 loop spans 13 amino acids. Trimming stripped 6 bases from V and 6 bases from J, with 15 bases between. Per the germline V gene, CDR1 is SQVTM and CDR2 is ANQGSEA. This clonotype was sampled from a human donor with active COVID-19. The donor label of this sample is uncertain. The chain employs TRBV29-1 and TRBJ2-1, with D tentatively TRBD2 (6 bases). Sequenced material: peripheral blood. CDR3 region: CSVVGLATNEQFF. CDR3 DNA: TGCAGCGTAGTGGGGCTAGCGACCAATGAGCAGTTCTTC.